This T cell receptor beta chain was recovered during a study of regulatory T cells in long-lasting Graves disease. The CDR3 covers 15 residues. J gave up 0 bases and V 6 bases, and 4 bases lay outside the gene matches. Germline V lookup: CDR1 MGHDK, CDR2 SYGVNS. This clonotype was recorded a few times. HTBI primers from iRepertoire and Arm-PCR of CDR3 regions yielded the TCR beta libraries. Each CDR3 protein gets one entry after TCRdb re-called the multiplex PCR reads with MiXCR. The table has roughly 320,000 distinct CDR3 sequences, around 17% seen once. Time point meaning: newly diagnosed GD, antithyroid drugs for less than 3 months. RNA extracted from PBMCs served as the sequencing template. These data were also reused for a study on T cells in Graves' hyperthyroidism and ophthalmopathy. That work contributes: RT-PCR in the first round (using the HTBI primer set) targeted the TCR CDR3.

This clonotype was obtained from a man aged 35 to 55 with Graves disease. The sequenced sample was peripheral blood mononuclear cells (PBMCs), obtained at new diagnosis, from a patient treated with antithyroid drugs. The chain links TRBV25-1 to TRBJ1-4, with 7 bases fitting TRBD1. The CDR3, as DNA: TGTGCCAGCAGCGCAGGGGGAGCAACTAATGAAAAACTGTTTTTT. This encodes CASSAGGATNEKLFF.